The present entry profiles one TCR beta chain with its context. Vbeta (60) and Jbeta (13) primers were used in the PCR. TCRdb's copy holds only in-frame clones and misses some; the assay was immunoSEQ multiplex PCR. The repertoire has 150,000 to 200,000 clones, around three quarters of them found once; the top ten carry approximately 4.7%. These data belong to a study of cytomegalovirus exposure and HLA in healthy donors. The CDR3 consists of 17 residues. Germline CDR1 reads MGHRA; CDR2 reads YSYEKL. V lost 0 bases and J lost 5, with 19 bases in between. The chain links TRBV4-1 to TRBJ1-2; no definite D call. This receptor was identified in a woman between 25 and 40 years old in good health and CMV-seropositive. Sequenced sample: PBMCs. The CDR3 sequence is CASSQDSLGGRLYGYTF. The CDR3 DNA reads as TGCGCCAGCAGCCAAGATTCGCTTGGTGGCAGGTTATATGGCTACACCTTC.